Below are 26 T cell receptor beta chains sequenced from a single sample in a study of technical replicates of blood from a handful of donors. Profiled with immunoSEQ multiplex PCR; TCRdb holds only in-frame clones, not every one. The sample carries fewer than 110,000 clones, nearly 96% recorded once. The sample taken for sequencing was T cells isolated from PBMCs. The receptors stem from a human donor in good health.

The V call is TRBV29-1, the J call TRBJ2-5, with 14 bases that match TRBD2. The CDR3 contains 14 residues. The trim removed 3 bases at V and 4 bases at J, leaving 1 base unmatched. Germline V gene data show CDR1 as SQVTM and CDR2 as ANQGSEA. For the CDR3, the DNA is TGCAGCGTTGAGGGGACTAGCGGGGGAGAGACCCAGTACTTC. Protein product: CSVEGTSGGETQYF.

The rearrangement uses TRBV6-1 and TRBJ1-4; D perhaps matches TRBD1 (5 bases). This CDR3 contains 14 residues. V was trimmed by 0 bases and J by 6 bases, leaving 8 bases between them. Per the germline V gene, CDR1 is MNHNS and CDR2 is SASEGT. Here the CDR3 reads CASSEAGTHEKLFF. CDR3 DNA sequence: TGTGCCAGCAGTGAAGCCGGGACTCATGAAAAACTGTTTTTT.

This sequence joins TRBV6-5 and TRBJ2-3, with D hard to call. Germline CDR1 and CDR2: MNHEY and SVGAGI. Trimming left V 6 bases short and J 5 bases short, with 15 bases between. The CDR3 is 14 residues long. Here the CDR3 reads CASSLLVAQDTQYF. The CDR3 nucleotides read TGTGCCAGCAGCCTTCTGGTAGCTCAAGATACGCAGTATTTT.

This clone was picked up a small number of times. V gene TRBV19 combines with J gene TRBJ1-1; 7 nucleotides match TRBD1. The V gene end was trimmed by 10 bases and the J gene end by 7 bases; junction bases not matched to a gene: 18. The CDR3 is made up of 15 amino acids. Germline assignment: CDR1 LNHDA and CDR2 SQIVND (reference sequence). The CDR3 region has the DNA TGTGCCACGACCAGGGGGGACAAGATGCGACTTGAAGCTTTCTTT. It codes for CATTRGDKMRLEAFF.

The J gene is TRBJ2-3, the V gene TRBV6-8, with TRBD2 identical over 12 bases. V lost 0 bases, J lost 0 bases, and 4 bases stayed unmatched. There are 18 residues in the CDR3. The germline V gene encodes CDR1 MNHGY and CDR2 SAAAGT. CDR3 nucleotides: TGTGCCAGCAGTTACTCACTAGCGGGGGGCCCTAGCACAGATACGCAGTATTTT. The encoded protein is CASSYSLAGGPSTDTQYF.

This clone appeared once. The chain employs TRBV18 and TRBJ2-7, with 9 bases that match TRBD1. The CDR3 runs to 15 residues. The V segment lost 0 bases and the J segment 3 bases; nucleotides outside the gene matches: 3. Per germline, CDR1 KGHSH and CDR2 LQKENI. CDR3 DNA sequence: TGTGCCAGCTCACCACCCCAGGGACAGGGCTACGAGCAGTACTTC. It encodes CASSPPQGQGYEQYF. The full variable domain, with the rest looked up from reference TRBV18 and TRBJ2-7, is NAGVMQNPRHLVRRRGQEARLRCSPMKGHSHVYWYRQLPEEGLKFMVYLQKENIIDESGMPKERFSAEFPKEGPSILRIQQVVRGDSAAYFCASSPPQGQGYEQYFGPGTRLTVT.

The CDR3 loop is CASSTRLGADTEAFF. CDR3 nucleotide sequence: TGTGCCAGCAGCACGAGGCTGGGGGCGGACACTGAAGCTTTCTTT. The chain couples TRBV28 to TRBJ1-1, with D possibly matching TRBD1 (6 bases). The CDR3 has 15 residues. Per the germline V gene, CDR1 is MDHEN and CDR2 is SYDVKM. The ends were cut back, 6 bases at V and 3 bases at J, with 17 bases in the middle. The full variable domain, its missing parts supplied by reference TRBV28 and TRBJ1-1, is DVKVTQSSRYLVKRTGEKVFLECVQDMDHENMFWYRQDPGLGLRLIYFSYDVKMKEKGDIPEGYSVSREKKERFSLILESASTNQTSMYLCASSTRLGADTEAFFGQGTRLTVV.

V usage is TRBV11-2 and J usage is TRBJ2-4; 9 nucleotides align to TRBD2. V was pared by 4 bases and J by 11 bases, with 9 bases of the junction left unmatched. There are 14 residues in the CDR3. Germline lookup yields CDR1 SGHAT and CDR2 FQNNGV. The CDR3 region is CASSSPGLAFLQYF. The CDR3 bases are TGTGCCAGCAGCTCTCCGGGACTAGCTTTCCTTCAGTACTTC.

This sequence joins TRBV28 and TRBJ1-2; 7 bases match TRBD1. Trimming removed 8 bases from V and 4 bases from J; junction bases left unmatched: 13. The CDR3 is 15 amino acids. CDR1 is MDHEN, CDR2 SYDVKM, per germline. CDR3 DNA: TGTGCCAGCTGCCCCCCCAAGGGACAGTTCTATGGCTACACCTTC. Amino acids: CASCPPKGQFYGYTF.

This clone has only one observation. The chain combines TRBV28 with TRBJ1-1, with D unresolved. CDR1 is MDHEN and CDR2 is SYDVKM in the germline V gene. Trimming shortened V by 2 bases and J by 9 bases, and 19 bases separated the two germline ends. The CDR3 is 15 residues long. The CDR3 bases are TGTGCCAGCAGTTTAGCCTCTGGGCCGTTTGGCAAAGCTTTCTTT. Its translation: CASSLASGPFGKAFF.

This CDR3 reads CAISDVDRGLNEQFF. In DNA, the CDR3 is TGTGCCATCAGTGACGTGGACAGGGGGCTGAATGAGCAGTTCTTC. The chain joins TRBV10-3 to TRBJ2-1; 11 bases agree with TRBD1. Germline lookup yields CDR1 ENHRY and CDR2 SYGVKD. The CDR3 spans 15 residues. V was pared by 3 bases and J by 7 bases, with 5 bases of the junction left unmatched.

The DNA of the CDR3 is TGTGCCAGCAGCCCCAGGGCCCCAGGCCACACTGAAGCTTTCTTT. Its protein product is CASSPRAPGHTEAFF. The chain carries TRBV28 and TRBJ1-1; TRBD1 might be the D (5 bases). Germline V gives CDR1 MDHEN, CDR2 SYDVKM. This CDR3 is built from 15 residues. V was shortened by 6 bases and J by 3 bases, with 17 bases between the two germline ends.

This clone occurred once. The chain uses TRBV2 and TRBJ1-2, with D possibly TRBD1 on 5 matching bases. This CDR3 spans 14 amino acids. V lost 4 bases to trimming and J lost 5 bases, with 14 bases between them. Germline-derived CDR1 and CDR2 are SNHLY and FYNNEI. CDR3: CASSVLGRKYGYTF. CDR3 sequence (DNA): TGTGCCAGCAGTGTTCTGGGGCGCAAGTATGGCTACACCTTC.

The chain is built from TRBV7-6 and TRBJ1-1, with D possibly being TRBD1 (5 bases). V was clipped by 0 bases and J by 6 bases, with 5 bases between them. The CDR3 length is 12 residues. Germline V gene data show CDR1 as SGHVS and CDR2 as FNYEAQ. The CDR3 loop is CASSLAGAEAFF. The CDR3 DNA reads TGTGCCAGCAGCTTAGCAGGGGCTGAAGCTTTCTTT. The full variable domain, with the rest looked up from reference TRBV7-6 and TRBJ1-1, is GAGVSQSPRYKVTKRGQDVALRCDPISGHVSLYWYRQALGQGPEFLTYFNYEAQQDKSGLPNDRFSAERPEGSISTLTIQRTEQRDSAMYRCASSLAGAEAFFGQGTRLTVV.

The chain carries TRBV7-9 and TRBJ2-7, with TRBD1 as a possible D gene (6 bases). V was shortened by 4 bases and J by 1 base, with 11 bases between the two germline ends. This CDR3 comprises 14 residues. CDR1 is SEHNR, CDR2 FQNEAQ, per germline (reference sequence). For the CDR3, the DNA is TGTGCCAGCAGCTCAACAGGGAATTCCTACGAGCAGTACTTC. Protein: CASSSTGNSYEQYF.

The gene calls are TRBV13 and TRBJ2-3, with 8 bases lining up with TRBD2. CDR3 length: 18 residues. Trimming at V came to 0 bases and at J to 2 bases, leaving 10 bases not matched to a gene. Germline V CDR1 and CDR2: PRHDT, FYEKMQ (reference sequence). CDR3 sequence reads: CASSLGGLGRGDTDTQYF. In DNA, the CDR3 is TGTGCCAGCAGCTTAGGAGGACTAGGGCGGGGGGACACAGATACGCAGTATTTT.

The gene calls are TRBV19 and TRBJ2-7; D may be TRBD2 (6 bases). Germline V gives CDR1 LNHDA, CDR2 SQIVND (reference sequence). Trimming cost V 3 bases and J 3 bases, with 18 bases left between them. CDR3 length: 16 residues. The CDR3 nucleotides are TGTGCCAGTAGTATCGGAGCGGGCAGTACCCTCTACGAGCAGTACTTC. Translation: CASSIGAGSTLYEQYF.

The CDR3 DNA follows: TGTGCCAGCAGCGTCGGGGCCTACAATGAGCAGTTCTTC. It codes for CASSVGAYNEQFF. This chain joins TRBV9 and TRBJ2-1, with D perhaps matching TRBD2 (5 bases). Germline CDR1 and CDR2: SGDLS and YYNGEE. Trimming took 2 bases from V and 2 from J, leaving 5 bases between them. This CDR3 is built from 13 residues. Together with reference TRBV9 and TRBJ2-1, the CDR3 gives the full variable domain: DSGVTQTPKHLITATGQRVTLRCSPRSGDLSVYWYQQSLDQGLQFLIQYYNGEERAKGNILERFSAQQFPDLHSELNLSSLELGDSALYFCASSVGAYNEQFFGPGTRLTVL.

The chain carries TRBV29-1 and TRBJ1-3; D is unclear. CDR3 size: 12 residues. V was shortened by 4 bases and J by 3 bases, with 7 bases between the two germline ends. In germline, CDR1 is SQVTM, CDR2 ANQGSEA. CDR3 protein: CSVVWSGNTIYF. CDR3 sequence (DNA): TGCAGCGTTGTATGGAGTGGAAACACCATATATTTT.

The V and J genes are TRBV7-9 and TRBJ1-1, with D possibly being TRBD1 (5 bases). From germline, CDR1 is SEHNR and CDR2 FQNEAQ (reference sequence). This CDR3 is built from 14 residues. Trimming shortened V by 1 base and J by 5 bases, and 11 bases separated the two germline ends. The CDR3 sequence is CASSLEAGITEAFF. The DNA of the CDR3 is TGTGCCAGCAGCTTAGAAGCAGGGATAACTGAAGCTTTCTTT.

The CDR3 spells CASRVTGDYSEAFF. The DNA for the CDR3 is TGTGCCAGCAGGGTGACCGGGGACTACTCTGAAGCTTTCTTT. The rearrangement links TRBV2 to TRBJ1-1, with TRBD1 as a possible D gene (5 bases). CDR1 is SNHLY and CDR2 is FYNNEI in the germline V gene. The germline V and J ends were trimmed by 6 bases and 6 bases, with 17 bases remaining between them. This CDR3 region has 14 residues.

The V call is TRBV12-5, the J call TRBJ1-1; D is uncertain. Germline assignment: CDR1 LGHNT and CDR2 FRNRAP. Trimming took off 6 bases at V and 1 base at J, with 3 bases between the two ends. The CDR3 has 11 residues. CDR3: CASGQNTEAFF. The CDR3 nucleotides are TGTGCTAGTGGACAGAACACTGAAGCTTTCTTT.

The chain is built from TRBV9 and TRBJ2-2; D unclear. This CDR3 region has 15 residues. The germline CDR1 and CDR2 sequences are SGDLS and YYNGEE. Trimming cost V 3 bases and J 0 bases, with 9 bases left between them. The DNA for the CDR3 is TGTGCCAGCAGCGGCGAGACAACGAACACCGGGGAGCTGTTTTTT. It specifies CASSGETTNTGELFF.

This clone was recorded once. This sequence joins TRBV5-4 and TRBJ1-3; 7 positions match TRBD1. Germline loops: CDR1 SGHNT, CDR2 YYREEE (reference sequence). The CDR3 is 14 residues long. J gave up 4 bases and V 4 bases, and 5 bases lay outside the gene matches. This CDR3 reads CASSRDRAGNTIYF. CDR3 nucleotide sequence: TGTGCCAGCAGCCGTGACAGGGCGGGAAACACCATATATTTT.

This sequence joins TRBV28 and TRBJ2-2, with 7 nucleotides matching TRBD1. This CDR3 has 13 amino acids. The junction had 2 bases not matched to a gene; V was cut back by 5 bases and J by 5 bases. Germline V gene data show CDR1 as MDHEN and CDR2 as SYDVKM. Here the CDR3 DNA reads TGTGCCAGCAGTGACAGGGAAACCGGGGAGCTGTTTTTT. Its protein product is CASSDRETGELFF.

This chain uses TRBV7-9 with TRBJ2-1; 14 bases line up with TRBD2. Germline V lookup: CDR1 SEHNR, CDR2 FQNEAQ (reference sequence). V lost 5 bases, J lost 2 bases, and 8 bases stayed unmatched. CDR3 length: 18 residues. The CDR3 sequence: CASSPGTSGGWAYNEQFF. The CDR3, as DNA: TGTGCCAGCAGCCCCGGGACTAGCGGGGGATGGGCCTACAATGAGCAGTTCTTC.